The clone carrying this TCR beta chain was observed at least ten times. The data are from a study of regulatory T cells in long-lasting Graves disease. Time point denoted: persistent/refractory GD, antithyroid drugs over 5 years with positive TRAb. There was RNA extracted from PBMCs, and the TCR library was made from it. Blood from the periphery, 8.5 to 9 milliliters in all, was drawn into EDTA tubes. Sequencing libraries for TCR beta were prepared with iRepertoire HTBI primers and Arm-PCR of CDR3 regions. Each CDR3 protein is one row after TCRdb ran MiXCR on the multiplex PCR reads. The table records fewer than 450,000 distinct CDR3 sequences, around 21% of them present only once. Here the sequenced sample was peripheral blood mononuclear cells (PBMCs), taken when the disease was refractory, from a patient treated with antithyroid drugs. The receptor was derived from a female donor with Graves disease.

The CDR3 protein is CASSFPGSGVNQPQHF. The CDR3, as DNA: TGTGCCAGCAGTTTCCCCGGTTCGGGGGTTAATCAGCCCCAGCATTTT. The chain couples TRBV28 to TRBJ1-5, with a possible D match to TRBD1 (5 bases). Germline assignment: CDR1 MDHEN and CDR2 SYDVKM. The CDR3 contains 16 residues. The V end was cut by 3 bases, the J end by 4 bases, with 16 bases between. The full variable domain, completed using reference TRBV28 and TRBJ1-5, is DVKVTQSSRYLVKRTGEKVFLECVQDMDHENMFWYRQDPGLGLRLIYFSYDVKMKEKGDIPEGYSVSREKKERFSLILESASTNQTSMYLCASSFPGSGVNQPQHFGDGTRLSIL.